Presented here are 7 T cell receptor beta chains from one specimen sequenced in a study of radiotherapy plus CTLA-4 blockade in lung cancer. Here immunoSEQ multiplex PCR was the method, and the copy in TCRdb shows in-frame clones only, minus some. The profile covers tens of thousands of clones, with approximately 70% appearing a single time and about 8.3% taken by the ten largest. The sample here was peripheral blood, taken from a patient treated with radiotherapy plus ipilimumab. The origin of the receptors is a human donor with non-small cell lung cancer whose response to radiotherapy plus ipilimumab could not be evaluated.

The rearrangement joins TRBV7-3 to TRBJ2-1, with 9 bases fitting TRBD2. Germline-derived CDR1 and CDR2 are SGHTA and FQGTGA. With 2 bases clipped from V and 4 bases from J, the junction kept 3 bases outside the gene matches. CDR3 length: 15 residues. This CDR3 is CASSLSAGGYNEQFF. CDR3 sequence (DNA): TGTGCCAGCAGCTTATCTGCGGGAGGGTACAATGAGCAGTTCTTC.

J is TRBJ2-5 and V is TRBV9, with D possibly TRBD2 on 5 matching bases. Germline CDR1 SGDLS, CDR2 YYNGEE. Deletions cut 0 bases from V and 5 bases from J, with 11 bases between. CDR3 length equals 14 residues. CDR3 bases: TGTGCCAGCAGCGTAGCGGGATCCTGGGAGACCCAGTACTTC. This translates into CASSVAGSWETQYF.

CDR3 in amino acids: CASSLVPGNTGELFF. CDR3 in DNA: TGCGCCAGCAGCTTGGTTCCAGGGAACACCGGGGAGCTGTTTTTT. The chain combines TRBV5-1 with TRBJ2-2; D gene unclear. The CDR3 spans 15 residues. In germline, CDR1 is SGHRS, CDR2 YFSETQ. V gave up 0 bases and J gave up 1 base, with 7 bases separating them.

V usage is TRBV7-9 and J usage is TRBJ1-2; the D gene is possibly TRBD1 (5 bases). V lost 5 bases, J lost 1 base, and 11 bases lay in between. Germline V lookup: CDR1 SEHNR, CDR2 FQNEAQ (reference sequence). The CDR3 spans 14 residues. The CDR3: CASSKGLINYGYTF. The CDR3 DNA is TGTGCCAGCAGCAAGGGACTGATTAACTATGGCTACACCTTC.

This clone showed up just a few times. This chain connects TRBV14 to TRBJ1-5; D unresolved. This CDR3 comprises 16 residues. CDR1 SGHDN and CDR2 FVKESK come from the germline V gene. The ends were cut back, 2 bases at V and 0 bases at J, with 11 bases in the middle. This CDR3 reads CASSQRRVFSNQPQHF. As DNA, the CDR3 is TGTGCCAGCAGCCAAAGACGGGTGTTTAGCAATCAGCCCCAGCATTTT.

This clone has more than one count but fewer than ten. The chain is built from TRBV14 and TRBJ2-2; 8 bases map to TRBD1. The CDR3 loop spans 16 amino acids. The J segment lost 4 bases and the V segment lost 4 bases, leaving 8 bases of the junction unmatched. The germline V gene has CDR1 SGHDN and CDR2 FVKESK. The CDR3 DNA is TGTGCCAGCAGCCCCCACGGGACAGGATTCACCGGGGAGCTGTTTTTT. The encoded protein is CASSPHGTGFTGELFF.

CDR3 bases: TGTGCCAGTAGCCCCCCGGGGGGCGCGTACGAAAAACTGTTTTTT. Translated: CASSPPGGAYEKLFF. This sequence joins TRBV19 and TRBJ1-4, with D maybe TRBD1 (6 bases). V lost 6 bases and J 8 bases, leaving 19 bases between the germline ends. The CDR3 is 15 amino acids. The germline V gene encodes CDR1 LNHDA and CDR2 SQIVND (reference sequence). The full variable domain, completed using reference TRBV19 and TRBJ1-4, is DGGITQSPKYLFRKEGQNVTLSCEQNLNHDAMYWYRQDPGQGLRLIYYSQIVNDFQKGDIAEGYSVSREKKESFPLTVTSAQKNPTAFYLCASSPPGGAYEKLFFGSGTQLSVL.